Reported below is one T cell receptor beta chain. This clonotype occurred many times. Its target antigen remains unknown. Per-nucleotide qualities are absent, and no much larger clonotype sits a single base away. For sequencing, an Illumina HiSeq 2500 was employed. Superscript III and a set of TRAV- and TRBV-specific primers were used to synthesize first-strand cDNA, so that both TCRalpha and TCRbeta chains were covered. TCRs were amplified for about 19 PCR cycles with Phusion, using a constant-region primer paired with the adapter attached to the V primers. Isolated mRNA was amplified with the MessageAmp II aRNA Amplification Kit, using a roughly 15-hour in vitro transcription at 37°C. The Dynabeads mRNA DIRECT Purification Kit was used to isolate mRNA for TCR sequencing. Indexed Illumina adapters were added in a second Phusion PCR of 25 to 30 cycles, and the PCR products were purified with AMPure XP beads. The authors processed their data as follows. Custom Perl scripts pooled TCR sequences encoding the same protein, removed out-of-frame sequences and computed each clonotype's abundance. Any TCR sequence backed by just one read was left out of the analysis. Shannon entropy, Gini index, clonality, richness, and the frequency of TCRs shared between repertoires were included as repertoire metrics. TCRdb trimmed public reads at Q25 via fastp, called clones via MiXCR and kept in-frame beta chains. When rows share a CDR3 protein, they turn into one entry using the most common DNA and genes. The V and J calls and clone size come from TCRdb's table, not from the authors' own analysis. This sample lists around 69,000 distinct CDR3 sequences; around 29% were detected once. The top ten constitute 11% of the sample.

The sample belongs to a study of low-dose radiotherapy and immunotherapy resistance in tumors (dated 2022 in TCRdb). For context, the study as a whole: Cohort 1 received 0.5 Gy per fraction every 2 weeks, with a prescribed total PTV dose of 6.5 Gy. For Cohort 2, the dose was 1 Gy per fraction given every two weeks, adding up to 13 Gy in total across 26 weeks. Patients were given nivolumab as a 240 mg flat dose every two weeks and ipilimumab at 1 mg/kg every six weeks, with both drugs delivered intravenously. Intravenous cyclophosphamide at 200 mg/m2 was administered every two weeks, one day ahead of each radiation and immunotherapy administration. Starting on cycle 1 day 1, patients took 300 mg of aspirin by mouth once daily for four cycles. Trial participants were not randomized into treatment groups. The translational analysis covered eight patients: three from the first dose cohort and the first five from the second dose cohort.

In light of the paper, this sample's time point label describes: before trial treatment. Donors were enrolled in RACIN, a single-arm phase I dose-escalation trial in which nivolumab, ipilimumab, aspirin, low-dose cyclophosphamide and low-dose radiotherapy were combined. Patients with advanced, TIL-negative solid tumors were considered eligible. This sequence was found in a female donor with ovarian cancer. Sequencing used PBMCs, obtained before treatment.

The CDR3 reads as follows: CASSPPGDLIYGYTF. The sequence in DNA is TGTGCCAGCTCACCACCCGGGGACCTTATCTATGGCTACACCTTC. The rearranged chain carries TRBV18 and TRBJ1-2; matching of 5 bases hints at TRBD1 as the D gene. The CDR3, cysteine through phenylalanine, is 15 amino acids long. Only CDR3 DNA remains: 45 bases, in frame from the first base. CDR1 and CDR2, looked up from the germline V gene, are KGHSH and LQKENI. At the junction V is shortened by 0 bases and J by 4 bases, with 12 bases in between.